One and the same sample provided the 27 T cell receptor beta chains below, sequenced in a study of T cells in Graves' hyperthyroidism and ophthalmopathy. RNA transcripts yielded amplified TCR beta CDR3 regions. Initially, a first-round RT-PCR of the TCR CDR3 employed the HTBI primer set. TCRdb passed the multiplex PCR reads through MiXCR, listing each CDR3 protein once. The repertoire has around 600,000 distinct CDR3 sequences, about 15% of them found once; the top ten carry 12%. Input material: blood. Receptors were obtained from a woman between 50 and 59 years old with Graves' ophthalmopathy.

This clonotype appeared a few times. The conserved phenylalanine or tryptophan is not found at the CDR3 terminus, so this likely reflects a read error. DNA of the CDR3: TGTGCCAGCAGCTGGGGACAGGGATACTACGAGCAGTACATC. Its translation is CASSWGQGYYEQYI. The chain combines TRBV12-3 or TRBV12-4 with TRBJ2-7; 9 bases align to TRBD1. V lost 6 bases to trimming and J lost 3 bases; unmatched junction nucleotides: 6. The CDR3 has 14 residues.

Many counts were recorded for this clonotype. The chain couples TRBV20-1 to TRBJ1-5; 8 nucleotides match TRBD1. Per the germline V gene, CDR1 is DFQATT and CDR2 is SNEGSKA (reference sequence). This CDR3 spans 14 amino acids. Trimming took 3 bases from V and 6 from J; bases not matched to a gene: 7. The CDR3 nucleotides read TGCAGTGCTAGTCGACAGGGGTACAGTCAGCCCCAGCATTTT. Its translation is CSASRQGYSQPQHF.

A word on this clonotype: This sequence may be a read error, since a much larger clone differs from it by one base. This chain connects TRBV7-9 to TRBJ2-2, with TRBD1 as a possible D gene (6 bases). CDR1 SEHNR and CDR2 FQNEAQ come from the germline V gene (reference sequence). The CDR3 contains 16 residues. The ends were cut back, 4 bases at V and 4 bases at J, with 16 bases in the middle. The CDR3: CASSSDSRACTGELFF. The CDR3 bases are TGTGCCAGCAGCTCGGACAGTCGAGCCTGCACCGGGGAGCTGTTTTTT.

About this clonotype itself: A much more abundant neighbour one base away suggests this may be a read error. J is TRBJ2-1 and V is TRBV6-2 or TRBV6-3; possible D gene TRBD2, 5 bases. The J call could be wrong; TRBJ2-7 is a better fit for the DNA end. Germline CDR1 and CDR2: MNHEY and SVGEGT. This CDR3 region has 16 residues. CDR3 protein: CASGVMRASSYNEQYF. The CDR3 DNA reads TGTGCCAGCGGTGTCATGAGGGCTAGCTCCTACAATGAGCAGTACTTC.

Many counts were recorded for this clonotype. The CDR3 spells CASRPSAGLAGASSYNEQFF. The CDR3 DNA is TGTGCCAGCAGACCCTCAGCCGGACTAGCGGGAGCATCTTCCTACAATGAGCAGTTCTTC. This chain joins TRBV7-2 and TRBJ2-1; TRBD2 matches at 13 bases. The V gene's germline CDR1 is SGHTA and CDR2 FQGNSA. The CDR3 sequence is 20 residues long. V lost 6 bases to trimming and J lost 1 base; unmatched junction nucleotides: 15.

This clonotype was picked up many times. V gene TRBV12-3 or TRBV12-4 combines with J gene TRBJ1-1; D ambiguous. V lost 4 bases and J lost 3, with 9 bases in between. This CDR3 has 13 residues. CDR3 sequence (DNA): TGTGCCAGCAGTTCCCTCGGAGACACTGAAGCTTTCTTT. It codes for CASSSLGDTEAFF.

This clonotype was counted many times. CDR3: CAISEAVWGTQYF. Here the CDR3 DNA reads TGTGCCATCAGTGAGGCGGTCTGGGGGACCCAGTACTTC. The chain couples TRBV10-3 to TRBJ2-5, with no clear D. The germline V gene encodes CDR1 ENHRY and CDR2 SYGVKD. CDR3 length: 13 amino acids. The germline V and J ends were trimmed by 2 bases and 7 bases, with 11 bases remaining between them.

The rearrangement joins TRBV7-8 to TRBJ2-1; 11 bases map to TRBD2. The V gene end was trimmed by 1 base and the J gene end by 7 bases; junction bases not matched to a gene: 12. There are 18 residues in the CDR3. In germline, CDR1 is SGHVS, CDR2 FQNEAQ. CDR3 amino acids: CASSLGASGRPLGNEQFF. DNA of the CDR3: TGTGCCAGCAGCTTAGGGGCTAGCGGGAGGCCTTTAGGGAATGAGCAGTTCTTC.

This clonotype was found many times. The chain uses TRBV11-3 and TRBJ2-1; 12 nucleotides align to TRBD2. The CDR3 has 16 residues. V dropped 1 base and J dropped 6; count of bases not matched to a gene: 4. CDR1 is SGHNT, CDR2 YENEEA, per germline. The CDR3 reads CASSLGPSGRANEQFF. The CDR3 DNA is TGTGCCAGCAGCTTAGGTCCTAGCGGGAGGGCCAATGAGCAGTTCTTC.

The chain recombines TRBV14 with TRBJ2-1; D may be TRBD2 (6 bases). Per germline, CDR1 SGHDN and CDR2 FVKESK. V gave up 2 bases and J gave up 4 bases, with 24 bases separating them. The CDR3 loop spans 19 amino acids. This CDR3 reads CASSQLGRGNAIGYNEQFF. The CDR3 region has the DNA TGTGCCAGCAGCCAATTGGGGCGGGGAAACGCAATTGGTTACAATGAGCAGTTCTTC. Full variable domain (missing parts from reference TRBV14 and TRBJ2-1): EAGVTQFPSHSVIEKGQTVTLRCDPISGHDNLYWYRRVMGKEIKFLLHFVKESKQDESGMPNNRFLAERTGGTYSTLKVQPAELEDSGVYFCASSQLGRGNAIGYNEQFFGPGTRLTVL.

This clonotype was recorded a few times. The chain employs TRBV6-1 and TRBJ2-1; 12 bases fit TRBD2. CDR3 length: 15 residues. Germline values: CDR1 MNHNS, CDR2 SASEGT. The V segment lost 3 bases and the J segment 9 bases; nucleotides outside the gene matches: 6. CDR3: CASSEPGLAGGEQFF. CDR3 DNA: TGTGCCAGCAGTGAGCCGGGACTAGCGGGCGGTGAGCAGTTCTTC.

This clonotype was picked up a small number of times. A much bigger clone sits one base away, suggesting this may be a read error. V is TRBV27 and J is TRBJ2-3, with D unresolved. This CDR3 spans 15 amino acids. From germline, CDR1 is MNHEY and CDR2 SMNVEV (reference sequence). DNA for the CDR3: TGTGCCAGCAGTTTATCGGCAGGACCCACAGATACGCAGTGTTTT. This codes for CASSLSAGPTDTQCF.

This clonotype has a count of ten or more. The chain couples TRBV4-3 to TRBJ2-1, with a weak D call TRBD1 (6 bases). The germline gives CDR1 LGHNA, CDR2 YSLEER. The CDR3 is 15 residues long. The V end was cut by 0 bases, the J end by 3 bases, with 9 bases between. The CDR3, as DNA: TGCGCCAGCAGCCAAGAGGCCAGGGGCTACAATGAGCAGTTCTTC. Translating it yields CASSQEARGYNEQFF.

In its sample, this clonotype was seen many times. The V and J genes are TRBV20-1 and TRBJ2-1, with TRBD2 matching over 9 bases. Losses at the gene ends were 8 bases for V and 6 bases for J; bases not matched to a gene: 8. The germline gives CDR1 DFQATT, CDR2 SNEGSKA (reference sequence). This CDR3 spans 13 amino acids. CDR3 coding DNA: TGCAGTCATTTAGCGGGAGATCGCAATGAGCAGTTCTTC. It yields the protein CSHLAGDRNEQFF.

This chain joins TRBV12-5 and TRBJ2-7; the D is unclear. Germline lookup yields CDR1 LGHNT and CDR2 FRNRAP. V lost 6 bases and J 3 bases, leaving 12 bases between the germline ends. There are 13 residues in the CDR3. CDR3 nucleotides: TGTGCTAGTGGCATGACACCACTCTACGAGCAGTACTTC. The encoded protein is CASGMTPLYEQYF.

This clonotype was detected only a few times. This chain uses TRBV29-1 with TRBJ2-3; D gene uncertain. This CDR3 has 12 residues. V was cut by 6 bases and J by 4 bases, with 11 bases left in between. The germline V gene has CDR1 SQVTM and CDR2 ANQGSEA. The CDR3 DNA is TGCAGCGTGTGGCTAGATTCAGATACGCAGTATTTT. It translates to CSVWLDSDTQYF.

This clonotype has at least ten counts. Germline is not matched at one junction end, which may reflect a read error. The rearrangement links TRBV28 to TRBJ2-7; 7 bases agree with TRBD1. Germline CDR1 and CDR2: MDHEN and SYDVKM. This CDR3 is 17 amino acids long. The CDR3 reads CASSIWVSPDRIYEQYF. DNA for the CDR3: TGTGCCAGCAGTATATGGGTCTCCCCGGACAGGATCTACGAGCAGTACTTC.

The chain carries TRBV19 and TRBJ2-1; the D is unclear. CDR3 length: 11 amino acids. CDR1 and CDR2 (germline): LNHDA, SQIVND (reference sequence). Trimming stripped 6 bases from V and 8 bases from J, with 8 bases between. The CDR3 region has the DNA TGTGCCAGTAGATACGGAGATGAGCAGTTCTTC. It yields the protein CASRYGDEQFF. The full variable domain, in which reference TRBV19 and TRBJ2-1 provide the parts outside the CDR3, is DGGITQSPKYLFRKEGQNVTLSCEQNLNHDAMYWYRQDPGQGLRLIYYSQIVNDFQKGDIAEGYSVSREKKESFPLTVTSAQKNPTAFYLCASRYGDEQFFGPGTRLTVL.

This clonotype was recorded at least ten times. This rearrangement joins TRBV30 to TRBJ2-1; D gene uncertain. Germline CDR1 is GTSNPN and CDR2 is SVGIG (reference sequence). The CDR3 totals 10 residues. V lost 0 bases and J lost 10, with 4 bases in between. The CDR3, as DNA: TGTGCCTGGAGTGTGAAGGAGCAGTTCTTC. Residues: CAWSVKEQFF.

CDR3 in DNA: TGTGCCAGCGGACCCCTTGGGGCAGGGGAACGGAATGGCTACACCTTC. Translated: CASGPLGAGERNGYTF. The rearrangement uses TRBV27 and TRBJ1-2; TRBD1 is a possible D gene (6 bases). Germline lookup yields CDR1 MNHEY and CDR2 SMNVEV (reference sequence). This CDR3 is 16 amino acids long. The V end lost 8 bases, the J end lost 6 bases, and 25 bases lay between the germline ends.

This clonotype was recorded many times. This chain connects TRBV5-8 to TRBJ1-2, with D uncertain. The V end lost 1 base, the J end lost 5 bases, and 18 bases lay between the germline ends. The CDR3 contains 16 residues. Germline V CDR1 and CDR2: SGHTS, YDEGEE. The CDR3 reads CASSLLFEQTDYGYTF. DNA of the CDR3: TGTGCCAGCAGCTTGTTGTTCGAACAGACCGATTATGGCTACACCTTC.

This clonotype was detected ten times or more. The chain has TRBV28 and TRBJ2-1; 11 bases agree with TRBD2. CDR1 MDHEN and CDR2 SYDVKM come from the germline V gene. There are 15 residues in the CDR3. V dropped 3 bases and J dropped 6; count of bases not matched to a gene: 4. CDR3 coding DNA: TGTGCCAGCAGTTTGGGGACTAGCGGAACCAATGAGCAGTTCTTC. Amino acid sequence: CASSLGTSGTNEQFF.

The genes are TRBV28 and TRBJ2-2; D perhaps matches TRBD1 (5 bases). This CDR3 region has 15 residues. Germline lookup yields CDR1 MDHEN and CDR2 SYDVKM. Trimming left V 6 bases short and J 0 bases short, with 11 bases between. The CDR3 region has the DNA TGTGCCAGCAGCCGAGACAGCGCGAACACCGGGGAGCTGTTTTTT. Its translation is CASSRDSANTGELFF.

This clonotype was counted at least ten times. The chain uses TRBV6-2 or TRBV6-3 and TRBJ2-1, with TRBD2 identical over 10 bases. Looked up from germline, CDR1 is MNHEY and CDR2 is SVGEGT. V was clipped by 0 bases and J by 6 bases; unmatched bases: 8. The CDR3 is made up of 17 amino acids. CDR3 in DNA: TGTGCCAGCAGTTACTCGTCACTAGCGGGAAAGAGCAATGAGCAGTTCTTC. Amino acid sequence: CASSYSSLAGKSNEQFF.

V gene TRBV7-2 combines with J gene TRBJ2-7; TRBD1 is a possible D gene (6 bases). The CDR3 runs 14 residues. Germline CDR1 is SGHTA and CDR2 is FQGNSA. The V and J ends lost 7 bases and 1 base respectively, with 14 bases between them. This CDR3 reads CASTPYRASYEQYF. In DNA form, the CDR3 reads TGTGCCAGCACCCCGTACAGGGCTTCCTACGAGCAGTACTTC.

This clonotype occurred many times. The chain is built from TRBV5-1 and TRBJ2-3; 8 bases fit TRBD2. The CDR3 loop spans 15 amino acids. V dropped 2 bases and J dropped 3; count of bases not matched to a gene: 5. From germline, CDR1 is SGHRS and CDR2 YFSETQ. The CDR3 nucleotides read TGCGCCAGCAGCTTACGGGGGGGCCCGACAGATACGCAGTATTTT. This encodes CASSLRGGPTDTQYF.

This clonotype was recorded many times. The chain uses TRBV3-1 and TRBJ2-7; possible D gene TRBD2, 6 bases. This CDR3 is built from 17 residues. V lost 3 bases and J 0 bases, leaving 18 bases between the germline ends. The germline CDR1 and CDR2 sequences are LGHDT and YNNKEL (reference sequence). The CDR3 coding sequence is TGTGCCAGCAGCCAGGATCCCCGTGCGGGAACCTCCTACGAGCAGTACTTC. It specifies CASSQDPRAGTSYEQYF.